The TCR beta chain described here comes from a study of blood T cell repertoires in COVID-19. At the level of the study: The United States, Italy and Spain supplied acute and convalescent COVID-19 samples.

As processed by the authors: Estimated nucleated cell counts came from reference gene primer amplification. Some clones are missing from TCRdb's copy, which holds only in-frame ones; the method was immunoSEQ multiplex PCR. V, J and clone size are taken as reported in that table, and D and trimming were inferred from the DNA itself. The sample includes some 97,000 clones, just over 85% of them seen just once. Losses at the gene ends were 0 bases for V and 1 base for J; bases not matched to a gene: 4. The CDR3 spans 16 residues. Germline V gene sequence: CDR1 GTSNPN, CDR2 SVGIG (reference sequence). Input material: peripheral blood. V is TRBV30 and J is TRBJ2-2, with 8 bases matching TRBD1. This sequence originates from a human donor in a cohort sampled during active COVID-19. The CDR3 DNA is TGTGCCTGGAGTGTACGCGGGACAGGGAACACCGGGGAGCTGTTTTTT. Encoded protein: CAWSVRGTGNTGELFF.